The sequence of this TCR beta chain was determined in a study of blood T cell repertoires in COVID-19. Across the whole study: Samples came from the United States, Italy and Spain, spanning acute and convalescent COVID-19. T cells, B-cell-depleted T cells, or PBMCs supplied cDNA or gDNA.

Original data processing: Amplification of reference gene primers provided the estimated nucleated cell counts. Profiling relied on immunoSEQ multiplex PCR, and the TCRdb table lists in-frame clones only, not all of them. V and J calls plus clone size are reproduced from that table; the DNA served to infer D and trimming. Altogether about 58,000 clones are present, approximately 81% being singletons, with the ten largest covering around 5.1%. Germline trimming cut 4 bases from V and 11 bases from J; bases unmatched to any gene: 9. Germline CDR1 and CDR2: LNHDA and SQIVND (reference sequence). The CDR3 runs to 13 residues.

The sequence was obtained from a man aged 35-49 years with active COVID-19. This rearrangement joins TRBV19 to TRBJ1-1; 8 bases map to TRBD1. The sequencing input was peripheral blood. The CDR3 region is CASSTGQGLWAFF. The CDR3 DNA reads as TGTGCCAGTAGTACTGGACAGGGACTATGGGCTTTCTTT.